These 21 T cell receptor beta chains share one sample of origin, sequenced in a study of T cells after yellow fever vaccination. Each CDR3 protein gets one entry after TCRdb re-called the 5' RACE reads with MiXCR. This sample has roughly 96,000 distinct CDR3 sequences, with roughly 10% found just once. The specimen comprised CD8+ T cells not binding an NS4B(214-222) dextramer, sorted from PBMCs, sampled approximately 16 days after the first yellow fever vaccination. These receptors originate from a man younger than 35 who received the YFV17D yellow fever vaccine.

This clonotype came up a few times. The rearrangement joins TRBV15 to TRBJ2-2; 8 bases map to TRBD1. Germline-derived CDR1 and CDR2 are LNHNV and YYDKDF (reference sequence). The CDR3 contains 18 residues. V gave up 4 bases and J gave up 0 bases; unmatched junction bases: 10. The CDR3 here is CATSTTGTGVPNTGELFF. The CDR3 nucleotides read TGTGCCACCAGCACCACCGGGACAGGTGTACCGAACACCGGGGAGCTGTTTTTT.

V is TRBV4-1 and J is TRBJ1-5; D unclear. V dropped 2 bases and J dropped 7 bases, with 15 bases sitting between them. The CDR3 contains 15 residues. Germline V lookup: CDR1 MGHRA, CDR2 YSYEKL. DNA of the CDR3: TGCGCCAGCAGCCAAACGGTATACGATCCACAGCCCCAGCATTTT. Residues: CASSQTVYDPQPQHF.

V is TRBV20-1 and J is TRBJ2-7, with 9 bases aligning to TRBD2. CDR3 size: 15 residues. Germline CDR1 DFQATT, CDR2 SNEGSKA (reference sequence). The ends lost 6 bases at V and 0 bases at J; junction bases unmatched: 9. The CDR3 bases are TGCAGTGCAGCTAGCGGGGAGACCAGCTCCTACGAGCAGTACTTC. Its protein is CSAASGETSSYEQYF.

This clonotype was detected a few times. The rearrangement joins TRBV5-8 to TRBJ2-1; 9 nucleotides line up with TRBD1. The germline gives CDR1 SGHTS, CDR2 YDEGEE. Trimming at V came to 3 bases and at J to 5 bases, leaving 3 bases not matched to a gene. This CDR3 is 14 amino acids long. The DNA for the CDR3 is TGTGCCAGCAGCTCCGGGACAGGGCACAATGAGCAGTTCTTC. This codes for CASSSGTGHNEQFF.

There are a few counts of this clonotype. The chain uses TRBV11-2 and TRBJ2-2; 8 nucleotides match TRBD1. After removal of 0 bases from V and 4 bases from J, the junction contained 7 bases not matched to a gene. The CDR3 runs to 17 residues. CDR1 SGHAT and CDR2 FQNNGV come from the germline V gene. CDR3 coding DNA: TGTGCCAGCAGCTTAGACCAGCTACAGGGGGTCACCGGGGAGCTGTTTTTT. This gives the protein CASSLDQLQGVTGELFF.

The genes are TRBV7-9 and TRBJ2-5; 8 bases map to TRBD1. This CDR3 spans 16 amino acids. The V segment lost 3 bases and the J segment 2 bases; nucleotides outside the gene matches: 8. Germline assignment: CDR1 SEHNR and CDR2 FQNEAQ (reference sequence). CDR3 bases: TGTGCCAGCAGCTTCCCCGACAGGGGTGGACAAGAGACCCAGTACTTC. This sequence encodes CASSFPDRGGQETQYF.

The sample holds a few counts of this clonotype. The chain employs TRBV6-1 and TRBJ2-2, with no clear D. The V end lost 6 bases, the J end lost 4 bases, and 9 bases lay between the germline ends. The CDR3 is 13 amino acids. Germline V gives CDR1 MNHNS, CDR2 SASEGT. The CDR3 is CASSGSGTGELFF. The CDR3 DNA reads as TGTGCCAGCAGCGGTTCTGGCACCGGGGAGCTGTTTTTT.

The chain has TRBV20-1 and TRBJ2-3; D unclear. This CDR3 region has 11 residues. Germline V gives CDR1 DFQATT, CDR2 SNEGSKA (reference sequence). The V end lost 6 bases, the J end lost 4 bases, and 8 bases lay between the germline ends. The CDR3 bases are TGCAGTGCCGACGGTGCAGATACGCAGTATTTT. This gives the protein CSADGADTQYF.

The genes are TRBV12-3 or TRBV12-4 and TRBJ2-7; 7 nucleotides match TRBD2. J gave up 2 bases and V 8 bases, and 12 bases lay outside the gene matches. This CDR3 is built from 15 residues. The CDR3 bases are TGTGCCAGCCTTGGGGGGGGTGGTGACCCCTACGAGCAGTACTTC. Translated, it gives CASLGGGGDPYEQYF.

This clonotype appeared many times. The chain uses TRBV2 and TRBJ2-2; 8 positions match TRBD1. This CDR3 has 15 residues. Germline trimming cut 6 bases from V and 3 bases from J; bases unmatched to any gene: 6. The germline CDR1 and CDR2 sequences are SNHLY and FYNNEI. The CDR3 nucleotides read TGTGCCAGCAGGAGGGGACAGGCTGACACCGGGGAGCTGTTTTTT. This encodes CASRRGQADTGELFF.

This clonotype was found a few times. The V gene is TRBV12-3 or TRBV12-4, the J gene TRBJ1-4; D is possibly TRBD1 (6 bases). This CDR3 spans 14 amino acids. V was pared by 6 bases and J by 7 bases, with 15 bases between. CDR3 amino acids: CASSKTGTSEKLFF. The CDR3, as DNA: TGTGCCAGCAGCAAGACAGGAACGAGTGAAAAACTGTTTTTT.

V and J are TRBV6-1 and TRBJ2-7; 10 positions agree with TRBD1. The CDR3 has 14 amino acids. V trimming: 10 bases; J trimming: 4 bases; junction bases outside the gene matches: 10. Germline CDR1 is MNHNS and CDR2 is SASEGT. The CDR3 bases are TGTGCCACCCAATTTGGACAGGGGGAATACGAGCAGTACGTC. It yields the protein CATQFGQGEYEQYV.

The gene calls are TRBV27 and TRBJ2-3; 7 nucleotides match TRBD1. Germline lookup yields CDR1 MNHEY and CDR2 SMNVEV (reference sequence). CDR3 size: 14 residues. After removal of 7 bases from V and 0 bases from J, the junction contained 4 bases not matched to a gene. CDR3 coding DNA: TGTGCCAGCACTCCGACAGGGAGCACAGATACGCAGTATTTT. This sequence encodes CASTPTGSTDTQYF.

The rearrangement links TRBV5-1 to TRBJ2-7; D not certain. The V end lost 3 bases, the J end lost 2 bases, and 12 bases lay between the germline ends. The CDR3 spans 14 residues. Germline CDR1 and CDR2: SGHRS and YFSETQ. The CDR3 is CASSWTTGPYEQYF. DNA for the CDR3: TGCGCCAGCAGCTGGACGACTGGACCCTACGAGCAGTACTTC.

This chain uses TRBV5-1 with TRBJ2-7; 7 nucleotides align to TRBD1. The length of the CDR3 is 16 residues. The germline gives CDR1 SGHRS, CDR2 YFSETQ. With 0 bases clipped from V and 2 bases from J, the junction kept 8 bases outside the gene matches. This CDR3 is CASSLAWDSDTYEQYF. Here the CDR3 DNA reads TGCGCCAGCAGCTTGGCCTGGGACAGTGACACCTACGAGCAGTACTTC.

This clonotype was recorded at least ten times. The V and J genes are TRBV29-1 and TRBJ2-5; 7 nucleotides agree with TRBD2. The V gene end was trimmed by 4 bases and the J gene end by 2 bases; junction bases not matched to a gene: 7. The V gene's germline CDR1 is SQVTM and CDR2 ANQGSEA. This CDR3 spans 14 amino acids. The CDR3 here is CSVVGRGNQETQYF. Here the CDR3 DNA reads TGCAGCGTTGTCGGGCGGGGGAATCAAGAGACCCAGTACTTC.

This clonotype was picked up a small number of times. The chain joins TRBV29-1 to TRBJ2-1; D ambiguous. The germline V gene has CDR1 SQVTM and CDR2 ANQGSEA. Trimming took 5 bases from V and 5 from J, leaving 10 bases between them. CDR3 length: 12 residues. The CDR3 DNA follows: TGCAGCGTTAACAACGGTGACAATGAGCAGTTCTTC. As protein: CSVNNGDNEQFF.

There are many counts of this clonotype. This chain connects TRBV28 to TRBJ2-1; 10 bases align to TRBD2. This CDR3 is built from 15 residues. Germline V gene sequence: CDR1 MDHEN, CDR2 SYDVKM. After removal of 3 bases from V and 6 bases from J, the junction contained 5 bases not matched to a gene. CDR3 nucleotides: TGTGCCAGCAGTTTTGCTAGCGGGGGTTTCAATGAGCAGTTCTTC. As protein: CASSFASGGFNEQFF.

A few counts support this clonotype. The gene calls are TRBV4-1 and TRBJ2-7; the match to TRBD2 covers 7 bases. Germline trimming cut 1 base from V and 1 base from J; bases unmatched to any gene: 13. Germline V gene data show CDR1 as MGHRA and CDR2 as YSYEKL. This CDR3 spans 18 amino acids. Written as DNA, the CDR3 is TGCGCCAGCAGCCAAGCTCCCCCTACTAGCGCAGAATCCTACGAGCAGTACTTC. This translates into CASSQAPPTSAESYEQYF.

V is TRBV20-1 and J is TRBJ1-4; D is unresolved. The CDR3 consists of 17 residues. CDR1 DFQATT and CDR2 SNEGSKA come from the germline V gene (reference sequence). Trimming took 0 bases from V and 4 from J, leaving 18 bases between them. CDR3 coding DNA: TGCAGTGCTAGAGATTCCGGGCCCCGTCCCAGTAATGAAAAACTGTTTTTT. It yields the protein CSARDSGPRPSNEKLFF.

The chain is built from TRBV20-1 and TRBJ2-5; 8 nucleotides match TRBD2. The CDR3 covers 16 residues. After removal of 2 bases from V and 5 bases from J, the junction contained 13 bases not matched to a gene. Looked up from germline, CDR1 is DFQATT and CDR2 is SNEGSKA (reference sequence). CDR3 nucleotides: TGCAGTGCTAGATCCCGGGGAAGCGGGGGTCCCGAGACCCAGTACTTC. This sequence encodes CSARSRGSGGPETQYF.